A single sample is the source of the 24 T cell receptor beta chains below, sequenced in a study of early T cells in non-severe SARS-CoV-2 infection. TCRdb used MiXCR to reprocess the 5' RACE reads, holding one entry per CDR3 protein. The sample carries about 30,000 distinct CDR3 sequences, approximately 5.2% recorded once. The sequenced material came from whole blood. These receptors were taken from an adult who was a healthcare worker with PCR-confirmed SARS-CoV-2 infection or an uninfected control (not recorded which).

This clonotype was seen at least ten times. The J gene is TRBJ2-1, the V gene TRBV5-5, with 10 bases fitting TRBD2. The CDR3 has 17 amino acids. Looked up from germline, CDR1 is SGHKS and CDR2 is YYEKEE (reference sequence). V trimming: 3 bases; J trimming: 7 bases; junction bases outside the gene matches: 13. CDR3 sequence (DNA): TGTGCCAGCAGCTCATACAAAGGAGCGGGGGGGCCGAATGAGCAGTTCTTC. Translating gives CASSSYKGAGGPNEQFF.

In this sample, this clonotype turned up many times. This sequence joins TRBV20-1 and TRBJ2-1; TRBD2 matches 12 bases. Per germline, CDR1 DFQATT and CDR2 SNEGSKA (reference sequence). V dropped 3 bases and J dropped 0; count of bases not matched to a gene: 6. This CDR3 comprises 17 residues. The CDR3 nucleotides read TGCAGTGCTAGGAGACTAGCGGGGGCTGACTCCTACAATGAGCAGTTCTTC. Its translation is CSARRLAGADSYNEQFF.

This clonotype was counted only a few times. The chain links TRBV12-3 or TRBV12-4 to TRBJ2-7, with D perhaps TRBD1 (6 bases). The CDR3 spans 14 residues. V gave up 1 base and J gave up 5 bases, with 12 bases separating them. The CDR3 DNA sequence: TGTGCCAGCAGTTTAGAAACAGGGCGGGACGAGCAGTACTTC. Its protein is CASSLETGRDEQYF.

This clonotype was counted many times. This chain joins TRBV20-1 and TRBJ1-1, with D uncertain. Germline V CDR1 and CDR2: DFQATT, SNEGSKA (reference sequence). The CDR3 has 13 amino acids. DNA for the CDR3: TGCAGGGCCGCTGGGAGTGTGGACACTGAAGCTTTCTTT. Translated: CRAAGSVDTEAFF.

This clonotype was counted only a few times. The chain is built from TRBV18 and TRBJ1-2; tentatively, D is TRBD1 (5 bases). Germline values: CDR1 KGHSH, CDR2 LQKENI. V dropped 3 bases and J dropped 4 bases, with 15 bases sitting between them. There are 15 residues in the CDR3. CDR3 nucleotides: TGTGCCAGCTCACCGGGCGGTGGGGGAGCCTATGGCTACACCTTC. Its protein product is CASSPGGGGAYGYTF.

The gene calls are TRBV9 and TRBJ2-5; 8 bases map to TRBD1. The CDR3 contains 14 residues. V lost 4 bases and J lost 6; bases outside the gene matches: 8. Germline assignment: CDR1 SGDLS and CDR2 YYNGEE. CDR3 sequence reads: CASSPPGQGKTQYF. DNA for the CDR3: TGTGCCAGCAGCCCACCCGGACAGGGCAAGACCCAGTACTTC.

This clonotype came up a few times. The chain uses TRBV29-1 and TRBJ2-7; 7 nucleotides line up with TRBD1. CDR1 and CDR2 (germline): SQVTM, ANQGSEA. Losses at the gene ends were 4 bases for V and 4 bases for J; bases not matched to a gene: 4. The CDR3 consists of 12 residues. The CDR3 sequence: CSVANRGYEQYF. The CDR3 DNA follows: TGCAGCGTTGCCAACAGGGGATACGAGCAGTACTTC.

V and J are TRBV18 and TRBJ2-1, with 10 bases fitting TRBD2. After removal of 3 bases from V and 5 bases from J, the junction contained 4 bases not matched to a gene. Germline V gene sequence: CDR1 KGHSH, CDR2 LQKENI. There are 15 residues in the CDR3. The CDR3 nucleotides read TGTGCCAGCTCACCCCTCAGCGGGGGGGACAATGAGCAGTTCTTC. Its translation is CASSPLSGGDNEQFF.

This clonotype was observed many times. V usage is TRBV28 and J usage is TRBJ1-6; 7 bases map to TRBD1. J was trimmed by 16 bases and V by 2 bases; bases with no gene match: 8. Germline CDR1 and CDR2: MDHEN and SYDVKM. The CDR3 totals 13 residues. Written as DNA, the CDR3 is TGTGCCAGCAGTTTACCCGACAGGGCCGCTCTCCACTTT. As protein: CASSLPDRAALHF.

This clonotype showed up many times. The gene calls are TRBV7-2 and TRBJ2-3; no definite D call. CDR3 length: 12 residues. Germline CDR1 is SGHTA and CDR2 is FQGNSA. V was shortened by 8 bases and J by 0 bases, with 6 bases between the two germline ends. The CDR3 sequence is CASGSSTDTQYF. The DNA of the CDR3 is TGTGCCAGCGGTTCGAGCACAGATACGCAGTATTTT. The complete variable domain, with remaining parts taken from reference TRBV7-2 and TRBJ2-3, reads GAGVSQSPSNKVTEKGKDVELRCDPISGHTALYWYRQSLGQGLEFLIYFQGNSAPDKSGLPSDRFSAERTGGSVSTLTIQRTQQEDSAVYLCASGSSTDTQYFGPGTRLTVL.

In its sample, this clonotype was seen many times. The chain has TRBV10-1 and TRBJ2-7; the match to TRBD1 covers 10 bases. The CDR3 has 16 amino acids. The V gene's germline CDR1 is WNHNN and CDR2 SYGVQD (reference sequence). Trimming removed 0 bases from V and 3 bases from J; junction bases left unmatched: 5. The CDR3 region is CASSESRDRGFYEQYF. As DNA, the CDR3 is TGCGCCAGCAGTGAGTCCCGGGACAGGGGTTTCTACGAGCAGTACTTC.

This clonotype was counted ten times or more. CDR3 loop: CASSYSKGTEAFF. The CDR3 bases are TGTGCCAGCAGTTACTCGAAGGGGACTGAAGCTTTCTTT. The chain uses TRBV6-5 and TRBJ1-1; D may be TRBD1 (5 bases). V lost 0 bases, J lost 5 bases, and 7 bases lay in between. Per germline, CDR1 MNHEY and CDR2 SVGAGI. The CDR3 spans 13 residues.

The sample holds a few counts of this clonotype. The gene calls are TRBV6-2 or TRBV6-3 and TRBJ2-1; TRBD1 is a possible D gene (5 bases). Looked up from germline, CDR1 is MNHEY and CDR2 is SVGEGT. This CDR3 spans 16 amino acids. The V and J ends lost 10 bases and 4 bases respectively, with 23 bases between them. The chain's CDR3 is CATTEGVLHGYNEQFF. The CDR3 bases are TGTGCCACTACCGAAGGGGTCCTCCATGGATACAATGAGCAGTTCTTC.

This clonotype was observed a handful of times. This chain connects TRBV10-2 to TRBJ2-7; a possible D gene is TRBD1 (6 bases). CDR1 is WSHSY, CDR2 SAAADI, per germline. CDR3 length: 15 amino acids. V dropped 6 bases and J dropped 0 bases, with 15 bases sitting between them. The CDR3 coding sequence is TGCGCCAGCAGGATGACAAGGGACAACTCCTACGAGCAGTACTTC. Amino acids: CASRMTRDNSYEQYF.

The table lists this clonotype with many counts. This chain joins TRBV20-1 and TRBJ2-5; D uncertain. The V and J ends lost 2 bases and 2 bases respectively, with 0 bases between them. Germline V gene lookup returns CDR1 DFQATT and CDR2 SNEGSKA (reference sequence). The CDR3 is 10 residues long. In DNA, the CDR3 is TGCAGTGCTAGACAAGAGACCCAGTACTTC. Its protein is CSARQETQYF.

This clonotype was detected many times. This chain joins TRBV6-6 and TRBJ1-1; D remains ambiguous. The CDR3 spans 12 residues. CDR1 and CDR2 (germline): MNHNY, SVGAGI (reference sequence). Trimming pared 0 bases from V and 4 bases from J, leaving 3 bases between. This CDR3 reads CASSYSATEAFF. The CDR3 nucleotides are TGTGCCAGCAGTTACTCCGCCACTGAAGCTTTCTTT.

V gene TRBV7-7 combines with J gene TRBJ2-2; D remains ambiguous. V shed 4 bases and J shed 0 bases, with 3 bases lying between them. The CDR3 extends over 13 amino acids. Germline lookup yields CDR1 SSHAT and CDR2 FNYEAQ (reference sequence). DNA of the CDR3: TGTGCCAGCAGCTCCCCGAACACCGGGGAGCTGTTTTTT. The encoded protein is CASSSPNTGELFF.

The genes are TRBV20-1 and TRBJ1-5; TRBD1 is a possible D gene (6 bases). In germline, CDR1 is DFQATT, CDR2 SNEGSKA (reference sequence). The V and J ends lost 0 bases and 6 bases respectively, with 15 bases between them. This CDR3 contains 15 residues. The CDR3 DNA is TGCAGTGCTAGAGATAGCAGGGGTATGAGTCAGCCCCAGCATTTT. Amino acids: CSARDSRGMSQPQHF.

This clonotype was seen ten or more times. The genes are TRBV20-1 and TRBJ2-1, with D possibly being TRBD1 (5 bases). The length of the CDR3 is 12 residues. Germline CDR1 and CDR2: DFQATT and SNEGSKA (reference sequence). The CDR3 loop is CSNEGDYNEQFF. In nucleotides, the CDR3 is TGCAGCAACGAAGGGGACTACAATGAGCAGTTCTTC.

This clonotype has a count of ten or more. The chain uses TRBV11-2 and TRBJ2-3; a weak D match, TRBD2 (6 bases). The CDR3 is made up of 13 amino acids. V lost 3 bases and J lost 8, with 12 bases in between. Germline V lookup: CDR1 SGHAT, CDR2 FQNNGV. This CDR3 is CASSLAVGGTQYF. The CDR3 DNA is TGTGCCAGCAGCTTGGCCGTCGGGGGTACGCAGTATTTT.

In this sample, this clonotype turned up many times. The chain has TRBV6-5 and TRBJ2-5; 7 bases align to TRBD1. Germline values: CDR1 MNHEY, CDR2 SVGAGI. There are 14 residues in the CDR3. With 5 bases clipped from V and 5 bases from J, the junction kept 8 bases outside the gene matches. In nucleotides, the CDR3 is TGTGCCAGCAGTCACACGACGACAGGGGAGACCCAGTACTTC. It codes for CASSHTTTGETQYF.

This clonotype was seen ten or more times. The chain is built from TRBV6-4 and TRBJ2-1; TRBD2 matches 8 bases. J gave up 0 bases and V 2 bases, and 0 bases lay outside the gene matches. CDR3 length: 15 residues. In germline, CDR1 is MRHNA, CDR2 SNTAGT. CDR3 residues: CASSDAGGSYNEQFF. Written as DNA, the CDR3 is TGTGCCAGCAGTGACGCGGGGGGCTCCTACAATGAGCAGTTCTTC.

The rearrangement links TRBV3-1 to TRBJ1-1; 7 bases are a match to TRBD1. The length of the CDR3 is 17 residues. The ends lost 1 base at V and 1 base at J; junction bases unmatched: 9. Germline V CDR1 and CDR2: LGHDT, YNNKEL (reference sequence). The CDR3 spells CASSQALIGTANTEAFF. The CDR3 DNA follows: TGTGCCAGCAGCCAAGCTCTGATAGGGACAGCGAACACTGAAGCTTTCTTT.

This chain connects TRBV20-1 to TRBJ2-3; no reliable D call. Deletions cut 0 bases from V and 4 bases from J, with 5 bases between. This CDR3 contains 12 residues. CDR1 and CDR2 from the germline V gene are DFQATT and SNEGSKA (reference sequence). The CDR3 spells CSARDRADTQYF. The CDR3 nucleotides read TGCAGTGCTAGAGATAGAGCAGATACGCAGTATTTT.